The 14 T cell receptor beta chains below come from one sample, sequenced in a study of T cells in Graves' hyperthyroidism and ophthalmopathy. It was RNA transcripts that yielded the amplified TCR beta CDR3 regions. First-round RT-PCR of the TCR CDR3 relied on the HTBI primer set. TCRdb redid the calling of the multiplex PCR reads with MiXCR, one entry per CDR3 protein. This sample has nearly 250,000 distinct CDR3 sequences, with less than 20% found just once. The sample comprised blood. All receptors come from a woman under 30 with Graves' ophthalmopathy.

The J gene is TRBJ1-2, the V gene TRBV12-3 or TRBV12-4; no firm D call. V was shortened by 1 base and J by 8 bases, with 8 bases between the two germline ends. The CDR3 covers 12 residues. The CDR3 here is CASSLETVGYTF. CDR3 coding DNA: TGTGCCAGCAGTTTAGAAACAGTCGGCTACACCTTC.

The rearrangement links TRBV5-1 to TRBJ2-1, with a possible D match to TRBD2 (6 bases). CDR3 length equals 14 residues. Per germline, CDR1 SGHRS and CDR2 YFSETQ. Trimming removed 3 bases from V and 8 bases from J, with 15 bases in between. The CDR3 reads CASSSGGGVYEQFF. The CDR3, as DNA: TGCGCCAGCAGCTCGGGCGGCGGGGTGTATGAGCAGTTCTTC.

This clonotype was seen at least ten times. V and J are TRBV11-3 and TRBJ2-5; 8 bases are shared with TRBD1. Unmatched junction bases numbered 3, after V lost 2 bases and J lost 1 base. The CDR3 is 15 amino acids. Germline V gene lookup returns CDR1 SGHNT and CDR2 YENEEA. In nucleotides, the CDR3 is TGTGCCAGCAGCTTAAAAGGACAGGGCCAAGAGACCCAGTACTTC. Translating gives CASSLKGQGQETQYF.

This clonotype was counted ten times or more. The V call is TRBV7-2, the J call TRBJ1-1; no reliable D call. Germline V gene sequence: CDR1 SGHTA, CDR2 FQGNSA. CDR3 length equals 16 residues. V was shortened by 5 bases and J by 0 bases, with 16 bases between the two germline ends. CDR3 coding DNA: TGTGCCAGCAGCAAAGATCTCGGCGTCGTGAACACTGAAGCTTTCTTT. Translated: CASSKDLGVVNTEAFF.

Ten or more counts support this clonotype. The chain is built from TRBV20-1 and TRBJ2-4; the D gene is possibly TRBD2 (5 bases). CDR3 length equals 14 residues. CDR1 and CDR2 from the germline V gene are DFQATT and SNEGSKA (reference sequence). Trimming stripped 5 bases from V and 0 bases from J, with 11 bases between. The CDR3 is CSAHDYLAKNIQYF. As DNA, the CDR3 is TGCAGTGCTCACGACTATCTAGCCAAAAACATTCAGTACTTC.

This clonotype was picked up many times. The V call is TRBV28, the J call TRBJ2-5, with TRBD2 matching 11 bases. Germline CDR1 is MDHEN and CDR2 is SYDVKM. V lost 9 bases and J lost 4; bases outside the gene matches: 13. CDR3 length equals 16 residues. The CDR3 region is CASRPFLAGGSETQYF. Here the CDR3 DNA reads TGTGCCAGTAGACCTTTCCTAGCGGGAGGTTCAGAGACCCAGTACTTC.

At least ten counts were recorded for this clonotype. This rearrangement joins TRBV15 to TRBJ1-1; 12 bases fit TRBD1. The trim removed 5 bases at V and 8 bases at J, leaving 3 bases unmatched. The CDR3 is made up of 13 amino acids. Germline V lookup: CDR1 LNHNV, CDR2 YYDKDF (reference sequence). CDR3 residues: CATSVGTGGEAFF. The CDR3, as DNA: TGTGCCACCAGCGTGGGGACAGGGGGCGAAGCTTTCTTT.

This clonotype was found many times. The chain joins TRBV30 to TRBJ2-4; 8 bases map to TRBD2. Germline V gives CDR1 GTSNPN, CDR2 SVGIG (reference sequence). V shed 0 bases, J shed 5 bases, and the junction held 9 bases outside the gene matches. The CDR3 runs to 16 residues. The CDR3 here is CAWSVRGGRWENIQYF. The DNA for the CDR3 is TGTGCCTGGAGTGTACGCGGCGGGAGGTGGGAAAACATTCAGTACTTC.

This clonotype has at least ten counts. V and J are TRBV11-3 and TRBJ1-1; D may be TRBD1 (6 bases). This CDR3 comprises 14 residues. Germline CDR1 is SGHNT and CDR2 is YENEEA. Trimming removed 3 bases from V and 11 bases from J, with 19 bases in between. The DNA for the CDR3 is TGTGCCAGCAGCTTGTCTGCAAGCAAGGGGGGGGCTTTCTTT. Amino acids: CASSLSASKGGAFF.

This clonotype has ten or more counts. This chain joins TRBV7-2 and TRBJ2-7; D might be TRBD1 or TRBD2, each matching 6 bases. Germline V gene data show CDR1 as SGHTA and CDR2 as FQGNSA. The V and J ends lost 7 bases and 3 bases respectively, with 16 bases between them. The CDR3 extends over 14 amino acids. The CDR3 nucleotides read TGTGCCAGCACCATGGGGGGCAGGGTCTACGAGCAGTACTTC. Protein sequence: CASTMGGRVYEQYF.

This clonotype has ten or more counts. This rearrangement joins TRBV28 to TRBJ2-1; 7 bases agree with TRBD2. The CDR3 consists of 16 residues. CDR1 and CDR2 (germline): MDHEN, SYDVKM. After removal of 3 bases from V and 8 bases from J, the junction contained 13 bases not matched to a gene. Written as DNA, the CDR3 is TGTGCCAGCAGTTTTGAGCCTAGCGGCGTACGGGATGAGCAGTTCTTC. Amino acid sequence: CASSFEPSGVRDEQFF.

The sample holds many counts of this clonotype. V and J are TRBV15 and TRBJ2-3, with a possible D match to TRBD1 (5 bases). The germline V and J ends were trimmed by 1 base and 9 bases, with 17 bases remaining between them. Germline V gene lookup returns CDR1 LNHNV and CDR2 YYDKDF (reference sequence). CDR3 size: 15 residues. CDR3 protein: CATSRASPAGWTQYF. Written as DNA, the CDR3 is TGTGCCACCAGCAGAGCCTCCCCCGCAGGGTGGACGCAGTATTTT.

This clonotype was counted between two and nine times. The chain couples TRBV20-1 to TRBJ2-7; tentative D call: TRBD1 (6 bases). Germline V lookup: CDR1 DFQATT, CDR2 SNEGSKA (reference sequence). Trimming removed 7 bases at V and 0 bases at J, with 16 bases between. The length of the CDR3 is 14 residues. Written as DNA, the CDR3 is TGCAGTGGGACAGAGTGGATTAGCTCCTACGAGCAGTACTTC. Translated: CSGTEWISSYEQYF.

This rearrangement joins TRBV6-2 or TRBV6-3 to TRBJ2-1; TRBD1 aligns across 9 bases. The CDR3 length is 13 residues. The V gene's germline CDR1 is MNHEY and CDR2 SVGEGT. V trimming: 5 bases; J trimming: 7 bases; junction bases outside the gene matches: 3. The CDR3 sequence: CASSHGQGNEQFF. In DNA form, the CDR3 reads TGTGCCAGCAGTCACGGACAGGGGAATGAGCAGTTCTTC.